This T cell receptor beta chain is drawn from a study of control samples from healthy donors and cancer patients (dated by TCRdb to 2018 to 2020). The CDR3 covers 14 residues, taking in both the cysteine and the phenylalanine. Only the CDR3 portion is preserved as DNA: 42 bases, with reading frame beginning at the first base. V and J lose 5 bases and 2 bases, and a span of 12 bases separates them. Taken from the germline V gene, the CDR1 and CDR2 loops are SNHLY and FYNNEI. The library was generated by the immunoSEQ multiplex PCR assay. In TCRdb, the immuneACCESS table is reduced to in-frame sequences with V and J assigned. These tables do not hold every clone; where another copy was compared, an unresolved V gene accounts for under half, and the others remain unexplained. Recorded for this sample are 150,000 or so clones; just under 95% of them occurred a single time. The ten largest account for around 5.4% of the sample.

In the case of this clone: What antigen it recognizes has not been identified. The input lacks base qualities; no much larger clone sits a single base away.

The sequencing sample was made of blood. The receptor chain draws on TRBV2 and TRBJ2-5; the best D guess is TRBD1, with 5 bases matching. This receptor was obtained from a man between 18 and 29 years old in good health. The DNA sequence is TGTGCCAGCAGTACACAGGTTAGACAAGAGACCCAGTACTTC. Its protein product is CASSTQVRQETQYF.